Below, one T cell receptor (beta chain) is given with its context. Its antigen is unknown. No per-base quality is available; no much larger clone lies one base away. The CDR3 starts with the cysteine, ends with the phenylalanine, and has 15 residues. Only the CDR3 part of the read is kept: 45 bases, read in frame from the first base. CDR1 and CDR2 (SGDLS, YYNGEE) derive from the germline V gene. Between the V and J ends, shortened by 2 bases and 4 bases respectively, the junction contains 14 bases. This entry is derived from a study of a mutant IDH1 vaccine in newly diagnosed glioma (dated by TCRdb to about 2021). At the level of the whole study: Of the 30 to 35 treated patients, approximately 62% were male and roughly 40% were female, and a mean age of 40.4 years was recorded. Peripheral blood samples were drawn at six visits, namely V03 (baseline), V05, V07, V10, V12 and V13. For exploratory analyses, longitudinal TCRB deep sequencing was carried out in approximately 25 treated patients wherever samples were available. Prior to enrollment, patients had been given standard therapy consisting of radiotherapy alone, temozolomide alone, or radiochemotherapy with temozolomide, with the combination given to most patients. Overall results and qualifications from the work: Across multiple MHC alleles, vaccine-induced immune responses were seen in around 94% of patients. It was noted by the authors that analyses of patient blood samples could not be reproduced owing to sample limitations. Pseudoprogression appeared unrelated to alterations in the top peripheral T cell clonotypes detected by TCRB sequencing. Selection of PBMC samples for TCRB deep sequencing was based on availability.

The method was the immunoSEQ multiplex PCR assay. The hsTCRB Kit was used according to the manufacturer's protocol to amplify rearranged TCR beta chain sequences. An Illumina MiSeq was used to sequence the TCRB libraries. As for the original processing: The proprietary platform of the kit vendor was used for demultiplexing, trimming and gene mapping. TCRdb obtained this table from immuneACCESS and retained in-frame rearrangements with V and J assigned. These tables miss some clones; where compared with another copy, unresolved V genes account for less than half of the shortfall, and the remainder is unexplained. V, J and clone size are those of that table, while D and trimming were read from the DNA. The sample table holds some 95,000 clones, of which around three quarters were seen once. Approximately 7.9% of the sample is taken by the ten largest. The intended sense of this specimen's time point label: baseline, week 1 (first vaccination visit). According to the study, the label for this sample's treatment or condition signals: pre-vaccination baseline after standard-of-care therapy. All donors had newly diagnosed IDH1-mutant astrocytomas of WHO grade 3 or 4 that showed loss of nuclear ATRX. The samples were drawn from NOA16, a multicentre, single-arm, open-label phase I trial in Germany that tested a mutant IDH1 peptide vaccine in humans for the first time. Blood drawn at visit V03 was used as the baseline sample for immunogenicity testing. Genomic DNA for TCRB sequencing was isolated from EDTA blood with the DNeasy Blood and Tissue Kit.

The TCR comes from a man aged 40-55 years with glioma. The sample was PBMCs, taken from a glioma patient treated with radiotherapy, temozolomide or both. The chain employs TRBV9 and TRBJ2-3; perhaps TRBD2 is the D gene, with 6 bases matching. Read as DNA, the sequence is TGTGCCAGCAGCGTTGCTAGCGAGAGGGCAGATACGCAGTATTTT. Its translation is CASSVASERADTQYF.